This T cell receptor (beta chain) was profiled in a study of T cells in Graves' hyperthyroidism and ophthalmopathy. Germline trimming cut 0 bases from V and 5 bases from J; bases unmatched to any gene: 13. CDR1 and CDR2 (germline): LGHNA, YNFKEQ. CDR3 size: 18 residues. At least ten counts were recorded for this clonotype. Amplification of TCR beta CDR3 regions used RNA as the template. HTBI primers were used for first-round RT-PCR of the TCR CDR3. TCRdb re-derived calls from the multiplex PCR reads in MiXCR, one entry per CDR3 protein. Here the sample spans about 130,000 distinct CDR3 sequences, less than 25% being singletons.

V and J are TRBV4-2 and TRBJ2-1; TRBD2 matches at 7 bases. The sequence came from a woman between 50 and 59 years old with Graves' hyperthyroidism that later progressed to Graves' ophthalmopathy. Sequencing was carried out using blood. The CDR3 DNA reads TGTGCCAGCAGCCAAGAGGTCCGGGGGAGGGCCTACCACAATGAGCAGTTCTTC. This gives the protein CASSQEVRGRAYHNEQFF.